The 26 T cell receptor beta chains presented below share a single source sample, sequenced in a study of glioma-infiltrating T cells after dendritic cell vaccination. The method was immunoSEQ multiplex PCR; TCRdb's version includes in-frame clones alone and lacks a portion of them. The sample has some 73,000 clones, roughly 87% seen once; the top ten hold around 2.3%. Sequenced here: blood, sampled before dendritic cell vaccination. The receptors were gathered from a human donor with glioblastoma.

This chain connects TRBV6-1 to TRBJ2-4; D unclear. Trimming took 6 bases from V and 9 from J, leaving 15 bases between them. The CDR3 covers 13 residues. CDR1 MNHNS and CDR2 SASEGT come from the germline V gene. This chain's CDR3 is CASRTQLLGIQYF. CDR3 DNA sequence: TGTGCCAGCAGAACTCAACTATTAGGCATTCAGTACTTC.

This sequence joins TRBV7-2 and TRBJ2-1, with 9 bases that match TRBD2. CDR1 SGHTA and CDR2 FQGNSA come from the germline V gene. The CDR3 has 16 residues. V shed 3 bases and J 3 bases; nucleotides not matched to a gene: 6. The CDR3 DNA sequence: TGTGCCAGCAGCTTCGCTCTAGCGGGGCACTACAATGAGCAGTTCTTC. As protein: CASSFALAGHYNEQFF.

J is TRBJ2-7 and V is TRBV6-5, with D perhaps matching TRBD2 (6 bases). The germline gives CDR1 MNHEY, CDR2 SVGAGI. CDR3 length equals 13 residues. V lost 7 bases and J 1 base, leaving 11 bases between the germline ends. CDR3 DNA sequence: TGTGCCAGCACCCCCCGGGGGTCCTACGAGCAGTACGTC. Amino acids: CASTPRGSYEQYV.

The V and J genes are TRBV6-5 and TRBJ2-4; a weak D match, TRBD2 (5 bases). This CDR3 has 13 residues. V was pared by 7 bases and J by 7 bases, with 14 bases between. Germline-derived CDR1 and CDR2 are MNHEY and SVGAGI. The CDR3 region has the DNA TGTGCCAGCACCCGGGTTGGGGAGAACATTCAGTACTTC. This translates into CASTRVGENIQYF.

The chain employs TRBV19 and TRBJ1-3; D not resolved. Looked up from germline, CDR1 is LNHDA and CDR2 is SQIVND (reference sequence). This CDR3 contains 15 residues. The V end was cut by 5 bases, the J end by 9 bases, with 20 bases between. CDR3 amino acids: CASSALAGLGFTIYF. As DNA, the CDR3 is TGTGCCAGTAGTGCGCTCGCGGGCCTTGGATTCACCATATATTTT.

The J gene is TRBJ2-2, the V gene TRBV9, with D possibly TRBD1 on 6 matching bases. From germline, CDR1 is SGDLS and CDR2 YYNGEE. The V end lost 0 bases, the J end lost 8 bases, and 20 bases lay between the germline ends. There are 17 residues in the CDR3. The CDR3 sequence is CASSVDPLDAGEGELFF. The CDR3 DNA follows: TGTGCCAGCAGCGTAGACCCCCTAGATGCAGGGGAGGGGGAGCTGTTTTTT.

The chain carries TRBV7-9 and TRBJ2-1; TRBD1 matches 8 bases. CDR1 is SEHNR, CDR2 FQNEAQ, per germline (reference sequence). The CDR3 is 18 amino acids. The trim removed 6 bases at V and 3 bases at J, leaving 16 bases unmatched. As DNA, the CDR3 is TGTGCCAGCAGGCCTACCTTTCAGGGGGCAGCAAACTACAATGAGCAGTTCTTC. Its translation: CASRPTFQGAANYNEQFF. The entire variable domain, with the rest obtained from reference TRBV7-9 and TRBJ2-1, is as follows: DTGVSQNPRHKITKRGQNVTFRCDPISEHNRLYWYRQTLGQGPEFLTYFQNEAQLEKSRLLSDRFSAERPKGSFSTLEIQRTEQGDSAMYLCASRPTFQGAANYNEQFFGPGTRLTVL.

The chain is built from TRBV5-1 and TRBJ1-3, with D tentatively TRBD1 (5 bases). V was pared by 4 bases and J by 0 bases, with 8 bases between. There are 14 residues in the CDR3. In germline, CDR1 is SGHRS, CDR2 YFSETQ. The CDR3 protein is CASSAGGSGNTIYF. DNA for the CDR3: TGCGCCAGCAGCGCCGGGGGCTCTGGAAACACCATATATTTT. The complete variable domain, with remaining parts taken from reference TRBV5-1 and TRBJ1-3, reads KAGVTQTPRYLIKTRGQQVTLSCSPISGHRSVSWYQQTPGQGLQFLFEYFSETQRNKGNFPGRFSGRQFSNSRSEMNVSTLELGDSALYLCASSAGGSGNTIYFGEGSWLTVV.

The gene calls are TRBV6-6 and TRBJ1-4; 8 bases agree with TRBD1. In germline, CDR1 is MNHNY, CDR2 SVGAGI (reference sequence). The trim removed 5 bases at V and 3 bases at J, leaving 5 bases unmatched. The CDR3 covers 15 residues. CDR3: CASSLQGAPNEKLFF. The CDR3 nucleotides are TGTGCCAGCAGTCTGCAGGGGGCCCCTAATGAAAAACTGTTTTTT.

The CDR3 loop reads CASSIRVDNQPQHF. In DNA form, the CDR3 reads TGTGCCAGTAGTATACGGGTCGACAATCAGCCCCAGCATTTT. The chain has TRBV19 and TRBJ1-5; D not resolved. Germline V gives CDR1 LNHDA, CDR2 SQIVND (reference sequence). Trimming took 2 bases from V and 3 from J, leaving 8 bases between them. The CDR3 totals 14 residues.

V usage is TRBV15 and J usage is TRBJ1-5; perhaps TRBD1 as D (5 bases). The CDR3 runs 16 residues. Trimming cost V 6 bases and J 5 bases, with 20 bases left between them. Germline values: CDR1 LNHNV, CDR2 YYDKDF (reference sequence). This chain's CDR3 is CATRDMGGVRDQPQHF. CDR3 coding DNA: TGTGCCACCAGGGACATGGGAGGGGTTAGGGATCAGCCCCAGCATTTT.

The genes are TRBV18 and TRBJ1-2, with 7 bases lining up with TRBD1. V was clipped by 1 base and J by 0 bases; unmatched bases: 14. This CDR3 has 19 residues. Germline V gene data show CDR1 as KGHSH and CDR2 as LQKENI. CDR3 nucleotide sequence: TGTGCCAGCTCACCACAACAGGGGCCCGGATACAAGCCTAACTATGGCTACACCTTC. Translated, it gives CASSPQQGPGYKPNYGYTF.

The gene calls are TRBV5-8 and TRBJ2-7; possible D gene TRBD2, 5 bases. Trimming took 0 bases from V and 0 from J, leaving 16 bases between them. Germline V CDR1 and CDR2: SGHTS, YDEGEE. This CDR3 comprises 17 residues. The CDR3 coding sequence is TGTGCCAGCAGCTTGGCCACTAGGGCTACCTACTCCTACGAGCAGTACGTC. This sequence encodes CASSLATRATYSYEQYV.

This clone has a single count. The rearrangement joins TRBV11-1 to TRBJ2-5; the D is unclear. V shed 8 bases and J shed 5 bases, with 18 bases lying between them. CDR1 and CDR2 (germline): SGHAT, FQDESV (reference sequence). The CDR3 covers 14 residues. The CDR3 loop is CASQTTASGETQYF. The CDR3 DNA is TGTGCCAGCCAAACCACAGCTTCTGGGGAGACCCAGTACTTC. Full variable domain (missing parts from reference TRBV11-1 and TRBJ2-5): EAEVAQSPRYKITEKSQAVAFWCDPISGHATLYWYRQILGQGPELLVQFQDESVVDDSQLPKDRFSAERLKGVDSTLKIQPAELGDSAMYLCASQTTASGETQYFGPGTRLLVL.

CDR3 bases: TGTGCCAGCAGCTTAGCGCGGCAGTTAGAGGTCGATAGCAATCAGCCCCAGCATTTT. It translates to CASSLARQLEVDSNQPQHF. This chain connects TRBV7-9 to TRBJ1-5; D gene ambiguous. The CDR3 consists of 19 residues. V shed 0 bases and J shed 0 bases, with 18 bases lying between them. Germline assignment: CDR1 SEHNR and CDR2 FQNEAQ (reference sequence). Supplemented by reference TRBV7-9 and TRBJ1-5, the full variable domain reads DTGVSQNPRHKITKRGQNVTFRCDPISEHNRLYWYRQTLGQGPEFLTYFQNEAQLEKSRLLSDRFSAERPKGSFSTLEIQRTEQGDSAMYLCASSLARQLEVDSNQPQHFGDGTRLSIL.

This clone was found a few times. The chain carries TRBV10-3 and TRBJ1-1; no clear D gene. The CDR3 has 13 residues. The V end lost 7 bases, the J end lost 10 bases, and 19 bases lay between the germline ends. The germline CDR1 and CDR2 sequences are ENHRY and SYGVKD. CDR3 sequence: CAIKDDLLAGAFF. CDR3 DNA: TGTGCCATCAAGGATGACCTCCTCGCAGGAGCTTTCTTT.

The rearrangement uses TRBV30 and TRBJ1-1; D remains unclear. Trimming pared 3 bases from V and 4 bases from J, leaving 12 bases between. Per germline, CDR1 GTSNPN and CDR2 SVGIG (reference sequence). This CDR3 is built from 13 residues. The CDR3 protein is CAWSGTVFTEAFF. In DNA, the CDR3 is TGTGCCTGGAGCGGCACAGTATTCACTGAAGCTTTCTTT.

V and J are TRBV6-6 and TRBJ2-1; TRBD1 matches at 8 bases. Trimming took 5 bases from V and 0 from J; bases not matched to a gene: 6. From germline, CDR1 is MNHNY and CDR2 SVGAGI (reference sequence). The length of the CDR3 is 16 residues. For the CDR3, the DNA is TGTGCCAGCAGTACCGCTGACAGGGGCTCCTACAATGAGCAGTTCTTC. It codes for CASSTADRGSYNEQFF.

The V and J genes are TRBV18 and TRBJ2-7; tentative D call: TRBD1 (5 bases). The CDR3 has 14 amino acids. CDR1 is KGHSH, CDR2 LQKENI, per germline. With 2 bases removed from V and 1 base from J, the gap between germline ends came to 9 bases. The DNA of the CDR3 is TGTGCCAGCTCACCAGCTCAGGGTTCCTACGAGCAGTACGTC. Amino acid sequence: CASSPAQGSYEQYV.

This clone was counted between two and nine times. The chain links TRBV5-1 to TRBJ2-5; perhaps TRBD2 as D (6 bases). This CDR3 spans 15 amino acids. V lost 4 bases, J lost 2 bases, and 15 bases lay in between. Germline CDR1 is SGHRS and CDR2 is YFSETQ. The CDR3 loop is CASSPQRAGQETQYF. The CDR3 DNA is TGCGCCAGCAGCCCGCAGCGGGCCGGGCAAGAGACCCAGTACTTC.

This clone was picked up one time. The V gene is TRBV7-9, the J gene TRBJ2-2; TRBD1 agrees at 8 bases. The CDR3 contains 16 residues. Germline values: CDR1 SEHNR, CDR2 FQNEAQ (reference sequence). J gave up 5 bases and V 1 base, and 6 bases lay outside the gene matches. The CDR3 loop reads CASSLGAGGSTGELFF. In nucleotides, the CDR3 is TGTGCCAGCAGCTTAGGAGCAGGGGGCAGTACCGGGGAGCTGTTTTTT.

V usage is TRBV5-1 and J usage is TRBJ2-1; 10 bases line up with TRBD2. Trimming at V came to 7 bases and at J to 0 bases, leaving 1 base not matched to a gene. The CDR3 spans 14 residues. The germline V gene encodes CDR1 SGHRS and CDR2 YFSETQ. The CDR3 protein is CASEREGSYNEQFF. As DNA, the CDR3 is TGCGCCAGCGAGCGGGAGGGCTCCTACAATGAGCAGTTCTTC.

This clone was counted only a few times. The CDR3 DNA follows: TGTGCCACGGCTCTGGCGGGAGTCGACGAGCAGTACGTC. It translates to CATALAGVDEQYV. The chain uses TRBV6-1 and TRBJ2-7; 7 bases are shared with TRBD2. Germline CDR1 and CDR2: MNHNS and SASEGT. With 10 bases clipped from V and 5 bases from J, the junction kept 11 bases outside the gene matches. This CDR3 contains 13 residues.

In this sample, this clone turned up once. The chain uses TRBV30 and TRBJ2-7, with 10 bases that match TRBD2. The V segment lost 0 bases and the J segment 2 bases; nucleotides outside the gene matches: 10. This CDR3 comprises 17 residues. Germline values: CDR1 GTSNPN, CDR2 SVGIG (reference sequence). The DNA of the CDR3 is TGTGCCTGGAGTGTGGCAAGAACTAGCGGGATTGCCTACGAGCAGTACGTC. Translating it yields CAWSVARTSGIAYEQYV.

CDR3 sequence: CASSEGQPYGYTF. The CDR3 DNA reads as TGTGCCAGCAGCGAGGGACAGCCATATGGCTACACCTTC. V usage is TRBV9 and J usage is TRBJ1-2; TRBD1 aligns across 7 bases. Per the germline V gene, CDR1 is SGDLS and CDR2 is YYNGEE. The junction had 4 bases not matched to a gene; V was cut back by 3 bases and J by 5 bases. CDR3 size: 13 residues.

V usage is TRBV7-3 and J usage is TRBJ2-7; TRBD2 aligns across 11 bases. The V gene's germline CDR1 is SGHTA and CDR2 FQGTGA. Unmatched junction bases numbered 16, after V lost 3 bases and J lost 3 bases. The length of the CDR3 is 19 residues. Written as DNA, the CDR3 is TGTGCCAGCAGCTTGGAGCTCCGGCACGGGACTAGCGGTTTCTACGAGCAGTACGTC. Protein: CASSLELRHGTSGFYEQYV.